The T cell receptor beta chain under discussion was sequenced for a study of T cell repertoires in cytomegalovirus infection. The overall study: CMV infection together with matching HLA type was indicated by public TCR beta signatures.

V lost 11 bases, J lost 2 bases, and 8 bases stayed unmatched. The V gene's germline CDR1 is MNHNS and CDR2 SASEGT. The CDR3 spans 13 residues. TCRdb re-called the reads with MiXCR, one entry per CDR3 protein. The sample lists about 260,000 distinct CDR3 sequences; 12% to 15% were seen once. Study outcomes and limitations: People with CMV and the relevant HLA were identified by cumulative public TCR beta family frequency. What dominated the ex vivo response were HLA-C-restricted CMV-specific TCR beta clonotypes.

Of note for this clonotype: Its target is unknown.

Sequenced material: PBMCs. The V and J genes are TRBV6-1 and TRBJ1-2; the match to TRBD1 covers 7 bases. The receptor's source is a human donor in good health (CMV status not recorded). Some clones in this sample may be carry-over from other donors' samples. The CDR3 loop is CAHRETGNYGYTF. The CDR3 DNA follows: TGTGCCCACAGAGAGACAGGGAACTATGGCTACACCTTC.